Listed below are T cell receptor beta chains from one sample, sequenced in a study of molecular identifiers for immune sequencing clone quantification. TCRdb used MiXCR to reprocess the PCR reads, holding one entry per CDR3 protein. This sample has hundreds of thousands of distinct CDR3 sequences; under 25% occur once, and the top ten carry around 0.76%. The material sequenced was naive CD8+ T cells from blood, with Jurkat cell RNA spiked in. The receptors here all came from a human donor in good health. Some libraries in this study had Jurkat cell RNA spiked in. The CDR3 runs from the conserved cysteine through the conserved F or W. D genes are given only for firm matches. Rows give clone size only sometimes, using once, few, many, or a class for an expanded clone.

d_gene,v_gene,abundance,j_gene,CDR3nt,CDR3aa
-,TRBV29-1,many,TRBJ1-5,TGCAGCGTTGAGTTGGGTGGCAATCAGCCCCAGCATTTT,CSVELGGNQPQHF
-,TRBV4-3,-,TRBJ1-6,TGCGCCAGCAGCCAAGATCTAAGGGGAGGTTCACCCCTCCACTTT,CASSQDLRGGSPLHF
-,TRBV7-2,many,TRBJ1-4,TGTGCCAGCAGCTTAGGAGAGGGTTACACGTCAACTAATGAAAAACTGTTTTTT,CASSLGEGYTSTNEKLFF
-,TRBV27,few,TRBJ2-2,TGTGCCAGCAGTTTATCGGCAGCTGAGGAGCTGTTTTTT,CASSLSAAEELFF
-,TRBV4-1,-,TRBJ2-2,TGCGCCAGCAGCAACAGGGTTACCGGGGAGCAGTTATTT,CASSNRVTGEQLF
-,TRBV6-5,few,TRBJ2-7,TGTGCCAGTGGAGCGAGCTCCTACGAGCAGTACTTC,CASGASSYEQYF
TRBD2,TRBV30,-,TRBJ2-1,TGTGCCTGGAGTGAAGGGACTAACGAGCAGTTCTTC,CAWSEGTNEQFF
-,TRBV2,-,TRBJ2-7,TGTGCCAGCTCCGAAACAGGCAACTCCTACGAGCAGTACTTC,CASSETGNSYEQYF
-,TRBV15,-,TRBJ2-2,TGTGCCACTACTACTAAAACCACCGGGGAGCTGTTTTTT,CATTTKTTGELFF
-,TRBV4-1,once,TRBJ1-1,TGCGCCAGCAGCCTCGGACGGCCAATGAACACTGAAGCTTTCTTT,CASSLGRPMNTEAFF
-,TRBV10-3,-,TRBJ2-7,TGTGCTGCAGGGGGGGGCGAGCAGTACTTC,CAAGGGEQYF
-,TRBV7-9,many,TRBJ2-3,TGTGCCAGCAGCCCAACCCCGTACAGGGTCACAGATACGCAGTATTTT,CASSPTPYRVTDTQYF
-,TRBV13,few,TRBJ2-4,TGTGCCAGCAGCCCGAGTAGATGGGCAGCCAAAAACATTCAGTACTTC,CASSPSRWAAKNIQYF
TRBD2,TRBV7-9,-,TRBJ2-3,TGTGCCAGCAGCTTAGCGGGACTAGCGTGTAGCACAGATACGCAGTATTTT,CASSLAGLACSTDTQYF
-,TRBV3-1,-,TRBJ2-7,TGTGCCAGCAGCCAAGAGGCCCAGCGGAGCTCCTACGAGCAGTACTTC,CASSQEAQRSSYEQYF
-,TRBV18,-,TRBJ1-1,TGTGCCAGCTCACCACCGTCGACCGATGAAGCTTTCTTT,CASSPPSTDEAFF
-,TRBV7-9,many,TRBJ1-1,TGTGCCAGCAGCTTAGATTCGGGTGAAGCTTTCTTT,CASSLDSGEAFF
TRBD2,TRBV3-1,few,TRBJ2-7,TGTGCCAGCAGCCAGTCCGGGACTAGCGGACGATACGAGCAGTACTTC,CASSQSGTSGRYEQYF
TRBD2,TRBV29-1,many,TRBJ2-3,TGCAGCGTTGTTGGACTAGCGGGGATCACAGATACGCAGTATTTT,CSVVGLAGITDTQYF
-,TRBV7-3,few,TRBJ1-2,TGTGCCAGCAGCCCGGACCGTCTATCGGCGGGCGGCTACACCTTC,CASSPDRLSAGGYTF
TRBD1,TRBV28,few,TRBJ1-2,TGTGCCAGCAGTTTATATGGGACAGCGGTAAGGGGGTTCAATAACTATGGCTACACCTTC,CASSLYGTAVRGFNNYGYTF
-,TRBV12-3/TRBV12-4,-,TRBJ2-3,TGTGCCAGCAGTTTATACCTCTTCCAAGGGGGCACAGATACGCAGTATTTT,CASSLYLFQGGTDTQYF
-,TRBV11-2,few,TRBJ2-1,TGTGCCAGCAGCTTAAATCGAAATGAGCAGTTCTTC,CASSLNRNEQFF
TRBD2,TRBV30,many,TRBJ2-1,TGTGCCTGGAGTGTACGGCCCGGGACTAGCGGGTCATATGAGCAGTTCTTC,CAWSVRPGTSGSYEQFF
-,TRBV19,few,TRBJ2-2,TGTGCCAGTGAGGAGGGGCAGGCGAACACCGGGGAGCTGTTTTTT,CASEEGQANTGELFF
-,TRBV30,few,TRBJ2-7,TGTGCCTGGAGTGCCAACTCCTACGAGCAGTACTTC,CAWSANSYEQYF
-,TRBV2,-,TRBJ1-2,TGTGCCAGCAGTGAATATAAGCTCTATGGCTACACCTTC,CASSEYKLYGYTF
TRBD2,TRBV7-9,few,TRBJ2-7,TGTGCCAGCAGCTTAGTAGCGGGGCTCAGTGGCGAGCAGTACTTC,CASSLVAGLSGEQYF
-,TRBV20-1,few,TRBJ2-3,TGCAGTGCTAGAGATAGCTTCAACAGGGTCCTCACAGATACGCAGTATTTT,CSARDSFNRVLTDTQYF
-,TRBV20-1,-,TRBJ1-5,TGCAGTGCTAGGCGGGGAAATCAGCCCCAGCGTTTT,CSARRGNQPQRF
TRBD1,TRBV7-2,many,TRBJ2-1,TGTGCCAGCAGCTCCGGGACAGGGGGTGTCTATGAGCAGTTCTTC,CASSSGTGGVYEQFF
-,TRBV13,few,TRBJ2-7,TGTGCCAGCAGCTTATTCGGGTCTGGTATGGATCAGTACTTC,CASSLFGSGMDQYF
-,TRBV30,-,TRBJ2-5,TGTGCCTGGAGTGCACGGATGGGGTGGCAGAGAGAGACCCAGTACTTC,CAWSARMGWQRETQYF
-,TRBV4-2,few,TRBJ2-3,TGTGCCAGCAGCCAAGGCAAAGGGGGGATCACAGATACGCAGTATTTT,CASSQGKGGITDTQYF
-,TRBV6-5,many,TRBJ2-2,TGTGCCAGCAGTTACTCGAGCCCCGGGGAGCTGTTTTTT,CASSYSSPGELFF
-,TRBV4-3,-,TRBJ1-2,TGCGCCAGCAGCCAAGCCCAGAGTGCAGCCTATGGCTACACCTTC,CASSQAQSAAYGYTF
-,TRBV6-5,few,TRBJ2-5,TGTGCCAGCAGTTACTCACGGGGGCGTCCAGAGACCCAGTACTTC,CASSYSRGRPETQYF
-,TRBV20-1,many,TRBJ1-6,TGCAGTGCTAGAGAGGTAGGGGATAATTCACCCCTCCACTTT,CSAREVGDNSPLHF
-,TRBV6-5,-,TRBJ2-5,TGTGCCAGCAGTTATGGAGGAGGAGGGACCCAGTACTTC,CASSYGGGGTQYF
TRBD1,TRBV7-9,many,TRBJ2-7,TGTGCCAGCAGCTCGTGGGACAGGGTTCCCTACGAGCAGTACTTC,CASSSWDRVPYEQYF
-,TRBV4-1,many,TRBJ2-5,TGCGCCAGCAGCCAAGATCCCTGGACAGCACAAGAGACCCAGTACTTC,CASSQDPWTAQETQYF
-,TRBV7-9,few,TRBJ2-2,TGTGCCAGCAGCCGCGACAGCGGGGAGCTGTTTTTT,CASSRDSGELFF
-,TRBV28,-,TRBJ1-4,TGTGCCAGCAATCCCCTAGGTGGGGGAACTAATGAAAAACTGTTTTTT,CASNPLGGGTNEKLFF
-,TRBV20-1,-,TRBJ2-2,TGCAGTGCTAGAGGTCCGGATACGAACACCGGGGAGCTGTTTTTT,CSARGPDTNTGELFF
-,TRBV7-9,few,TRBJ1-4,TGTGCCAGCAGCAGCGCGGGGGCCGAGTGGGAACTGTTTTTT,CASSSAGAEWELFF
TRBD1,TRBV3-1,-,TRBJ2-7,TGTGCCAGCAGCCTACGGACAGGGGCCGCGACCTACGAGCAGTACTTC,CASSLRTGAATYEQYF
TRBD1,TRBV13,many,TRBJ2-1,TGTGCCAGCAACCTCCTAGGCCCCCAGGGGGCCGATGAGCAGTTCTTC,CASNLLGPQGADEQFF
TRBD1,TRBV29-1,many,TRBJ1-1,TGCAGCGTTGGCCGGACAGGGATGAACACTGAAGCTTTCTTT,CSVGRTGMNTEAFF
-,TRBV7-6,many,TRBJ2-3,TGTGCCAGCAGCCTGGTTGGGGGGGCCGTCACAGATACGCAGTATTTT,CASSLVGGAVTDTQYF
-,TRBV13,many,TRBJ2-7,TGTGCCAGCAGCTTAGTAAGCGAGGTCGAGCAGTACTTC,CASSLVSEVEQYF
-,TRBV2,-,TRBJ2-5,TGTGCCAGCAGTGAAGGACACAACCAAGAGACCCAGTACTTC,CASSEGHNQETQYF
TRBD1,TRBV3-1,many,TRBJ2-7,TGTGCCAGCAGCTGGGCAGGGGGCTACGAGCAGTACTTC,CASSWAGGYEQYF
-,TRBV12-3/TRBV12-4,few,TRBJ2-6,TGTGCCAGCAGTTTGCCCGCCTCTGGGGCCAACGTCCTGACTTTC,CASSLPASGANVLTF